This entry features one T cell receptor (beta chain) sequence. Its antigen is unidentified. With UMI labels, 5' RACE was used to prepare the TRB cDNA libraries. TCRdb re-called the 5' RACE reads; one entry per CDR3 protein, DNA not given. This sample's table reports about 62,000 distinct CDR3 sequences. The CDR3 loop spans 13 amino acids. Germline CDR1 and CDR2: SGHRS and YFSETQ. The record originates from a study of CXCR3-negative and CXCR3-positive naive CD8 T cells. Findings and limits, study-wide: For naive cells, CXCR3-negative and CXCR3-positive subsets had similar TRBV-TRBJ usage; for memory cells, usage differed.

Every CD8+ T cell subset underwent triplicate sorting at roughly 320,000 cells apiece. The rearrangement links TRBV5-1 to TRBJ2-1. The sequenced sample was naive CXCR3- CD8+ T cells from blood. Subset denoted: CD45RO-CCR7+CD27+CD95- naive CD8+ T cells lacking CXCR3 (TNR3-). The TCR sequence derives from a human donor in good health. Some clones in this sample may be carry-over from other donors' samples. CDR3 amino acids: CASSLELWNEQFF.